Described below is a single TCR beta chain sequence and its context. This sample is part of a study of a mutant IDH1 vaccine in newly diagnosed glioma. The method was immunoSEQ multiplex PCR; TCRdb's version includes in-frame clones alone and lacks a portion of them. The sample shows 55,000 to 70,000 clones, about 86% of them seen only once. Germline loops: CDR1 KGHSH, CDR2 LQKENI. V dropped 0 bases and J dropped 2 bases, with 10 bases sitting between them. The CDR3 sequence is 15 residues long. Time point: baseline, week 1 (first vaccination visit). Treatment specified: pre-vaccination baseline after standard-of-care therapy.

The rearrangement joins TRBV18 to TRBJ2-5, with D possibly being TRBD1 (6 bases). The sequence was collected from a man aged 30 to 45 with glioma. The sample here was PBMCs, taken from a glioma patient treated with radiotherapy, temozolomide or both. The CDR3 region has the DNA TGTGCCAGCTCACCACCGAGTACAGGGCAAGAGACCCAGTACTTC. It is translated as CASSPPSTGQETQYF. The entire variable domain, with the rest obtained from reference TRBV18 and TRBJ2-5, is as follows: NAGVMQNPRHLVRRRGQEARLRCSPMKGHSHVYWYRQLPEEGLKFMVYLQKENIIDESGMPKERFSAEFPKEGPSILRIQQVVRGDSAAYFCASSPPSTGQETQYFGPGTRLLVL.